The 25 T cell receptor beta chains presented below share a single source sample, sequenced in a study of T cells in Graves' hyperthyroidism and ophthalmopathy. It was RNA transcripts that yielded the amplified TCR beta CDR3 regions. During a first-round RT-PCR of the TCR CDR3, the HTBI primer set was used. Each CDR3 protein gets one entry after TCRdb re-called the multiplex PCR reads with MiXCR. The table records 300,000 to 350,000 distinct CDR3 sequences, 15% to 20% of them present only once. Source material: blood. Receptors originate from a woman in her forties or fifties with Graves' hyperthyroidism.

This clonotype was counted between two and nine times. The V and J genes are TRBV9 and TRBJ2-2; possibly TRBD1 or TRBD2 for D (6 bases each). The V gene's germline CDR1 is SGDLS and CDR2 YYNGEE. This CDR3 contains 15 residues. V lost 1 base and J 5 bases, leaving 12 bases between the germline ends. In DNA, the CDR3 is TGTGCCAGCAGCGTACTGGGGGGCGGGACCGGGGAGCTGTTTTTT. Amino acids: CASSVLGGGTGELFF.

The CDR3 DNA follows: TGTGCCTGGAGAGGCCTAGCCAAAAACATTCAGTACTTC. Its protein product is CAWRGLAKNIQYF. The chain joins TRBV30 to TRBJ2-4; unclear D gene. The germline V and J ends were trimmed by 3 bases and 0 bases, with 6 bases remaining between them. Germline values: CDR1 GTSNPN, CDR2 SVGIG (reference sequence). The CDR3 runs 13 residues.

This clonotype was picked up many times. The rearrangement links TRBV3-1 to TRBJ2-1; D is undetermined. V lost 5 bases to trimming and J lost 2 bases, with 10 bases between them. This CDR3 contains 14 residues. From germline, CDR1 is LGHDT and CDR2 YNNKEL (reference sequence). The CDR3 nucleotides read TGTGCCAGCAGCAGAGCCGTAACCTACAATGAGCAGTTCTTC. This translates into CASSRAVTYNEQFF.

Only a few counts were recorded for this clonotype. The chain uses TRBV18 and TRBJ2-6, with D perhaps being TRBD1 or TRBD2 (6 bases each). The CDR3 sequence is 18 residues long. Germline values: CDR1 KGHSH, CDR2 LQKENI. Deletions cut 4 bases from V and 0 bases from J, with 16 bases between. This chain's CDR3 is CASSLSTGGSSGANVLTF. The CDR3 DNA sequence: TGTGCCAGCTCACTATCGACAGGAGGGAGCTCTGGGGCCAACGTCCTGACTTTC.

There are many counts of this clonotype. The chain is built from TRBV6-2 or TRBV6-3 and TRBJ1-5; possible D gene TRBD1, 6 bases. Trimming cost V 10 bases and J 7 bases, with 14 bases left between them. The CDR3 spans 12 residues. Germline V CDR1 and CDR2: MNHEY, SVGEGT. CDR3 in amino acids: CAMGAAAQPQHF. The CDR3 DNA follows: TGTGCCATGGGGGCCGCGGCCCAGCCCCAGCATTTT.

The chain joins TRBV3-1 to TRBJ1-2; weak D call: TRBD1 (6 bases). The germline gives CDR1 LGHDT, CDR2 YNNKEL (reference sequence). The CDR3 contains 15 residues. V was clipped by 1 base and J by 8 bases, with 17 bases between them. CDR3 nucleotides: TGTGCCAGCAGCCAAGGGGGGACAAGCGTAGGAGGCTACACCTTC. Protein sequence: CASSQGGTSVGGYTF. The whole variable domain, filled in from reference TRBV3-1 and TRBJ1-2, reads DTAVSQTPKYLVTQMGNDKSIKCEQNLGHDTMYWYKQDSKKFLKIMFSYNNKELIINETVPNRFSPKSPDKAHLNLHINSLELGDSAVYFCASSQGGTSVGGYTFGSGTRLTVV.

This clonotype was found a few times. The chain carries TRBV6-1 and TRBJ2-7; TRBD2 might be the D (5 bases). CDR3 length equals 13 residues. V was shortened by 4 bases and J by 3 bases, with 10 bases between the two germline ends. Germline CDR1 is MNHNS and CDR2 is SASEGT. The CDR3 DNA reads TGTGCCAGCAGTGTACGGGAAAGCTACGAGCAGTACTTC. This sequence encodes CASSVRESYEQYF.

The chain carries TRBV2 and TRBJ2-7, with 10 bases aligning to TRBD1. The V segment lost 8 bases and the J segment 6 bases; nucleotides outside the gene matches: 7. Germline lookup yields CDR1 SNHLY and CDR2 FYNNEI. The CDR3 totals 13 residues. The CDR3: CASEGQGIGEQYF. DNA for the CDR3: TGTGCCAGCGAGGGACAGGGGATTGGCGAGCAGTACTTC.

J is TRBJ1-4 and V is TRBV6-6, with a weak D call TRBD1 (5 bases). There are 16 residues in the CDR3. Germline V lookup: CDR1 MNHNY, CDR2 SVGAGI (reference sequence). The V and J ends lost 2 bases and 5 bases respectively, with 15 bases between them. The CDR3 loop is CASSYGAGLLNEKLFF. In nucleotides, the CDR3 is TGTGCCAGCAGTTACGGAGCGGGACTCTTGAATGAAAAACTGTTTTTT.

This clonotype was counted at least ten times. The chain links TRBV3-1 to TRBJ2-2; 7 nucleotides line up with TRBD1. From germline, CDR1 is LGHDT and CDR2 YNNKEL (reference sequence). Unmatched junction bases numbered 7, after V lost 6 bases and J lost 0 bases. The length of the CDR3 is 16 residues. The CDR3 loop is CASRPGQVPNTGELFF. The CDR3 DNA sequence: TGTGCCAGCAGACCCGGACAGGTTCCGAACACCGGGGAGCTGTTTTTT.

This clonotype has at least ten counts. The chain uses TRBV5-1 and TRBJ1-5; D gene unclear. CDR1 is SGHRS and CDR2 is YFSETQ in the germline V gene. This CDR3 has 15 amino acids. Trimming stripped 2 bases from V and 0 bases from J, with 9 bases between. The CDR3 DNA follows: TGCGCCAGCAGCTTTAGGCGTTATAGCAATCAGCCCCAGCATTTT. Protein sequence: CASSFRRYSNQPQHF.

This clonotype was seen a handful of times. V is TRBV3-1 and J is TRBJ2-3; possibly TRBD2 for D (5 bases). Germline CDR1 is LGHDT and CDR2 is YNNKEL (reference sequence). V was pared by 0 bases and J by 5 bases, with 6 bases between. The CDR3 extends over 13 amino acids. The chain's CDR3 is CASSQDRGDTQYF. The DNA for the CDR3 is TGTGCCAGCAGCCAAGATCGGGGAGATACGCAGTATTTT.

The chain combines TRBV10-1 with TRBJ1-2; a weak D match, TRBD1 (5 bases). Trimming removed 0 bases at V and 3 bases at J, with 17 bases between. Germline V lookup: CDR1 WNHNN, CDR2 SYGVQD (reference sequence). This CDR3 has 17 amino acids. This CDR3 reads CASSESSKGPSYYGYTF. In DNA, the CDR3 is TGCGCCAGCAGTGAGTCGAGTAAGGGGCCATCCTACTATGGCTACACCTTC.

The chain uses TRBV20-1 and TRBJ2-7; TRBD2 is a possible D gene (5 bases). The ends were cut back, 3 bases at V and 1 base at J, with 7 bases in the middle. This CDR3 is built from 12 residues. Germline CDR1 and CDR2: DFQATT and SNEGSKA (reference sequence). CDR3 sequence (DNA): TGCAGTGCTAGTGAGGGTTCCTACGAGCAGTACGTC. Amino acid sequence: CSASEGSYEQYV.

This clonotype was detected many times. V gene TRBV10-2 combines with J gene TRBJ1-5, with D possibly matching TRBD1 (6 bases). Trimming removed 8 bases from V and 4 bases from J, with 18 bases in between. CDR3 length: 15 amino acids. Germline V gene sequence: CDR1 WSHSY, CDR2 SAAADI. The CDR3 DNA reads TGCGCCAGCGACGGGGCTGGGGGCCCAAATCAGCCCCAGCATTTT. It yields the protein CASDGAGGPNQPQHF.

At least ten counts were recorded for this clonotype. V gene TRBV20-1 combines with J gene TRBJ1-1; TRBD1 matches 8 bases. The V gene's germline CDR1 is DFQATT and CDR2 SNEGSKA (reference sequence). The CDR3 runs to 15 residues. Losses at the gene ends were 2 bases for V and 4 bases for J; bases not matched to a gene: 9. CDR3 coding DNA: TGCAGTGCTAGACTCCCAGGGGGCGTCGCCACTGAAGCTTTCTTT. It specifies CSARLPGGVATEAFF.

This clonotype was seen more than once but under ten times. The chain links TRBV29-1 to TRBJ1-1, with a possible D match to TRBD1 (5 bases). Germline CDR1 reads SQVTM; CDR2 reads ANQGSEA. V was cut by 1 base and J by 4 bases, with 10 bases left in between. The CDR3 has 13 amino acids. The CDR3 loop reads CSVEGGDFTEAFF. The CDR3 DNA is TGCAGCGTTGAAGGAGGGGATTTCACTGAAGCTTTCTTT.

This clonotype showed up just a few times. This sequence joins TRBV19 and TRBJ2-3; weak D call: TRBD2 (5 bases). Trimming cost V 4 bases and J 0 bases, with 14 bases left between them. The CDR3 is made up of 16 amino acids. The germline V gene has CDR1 LNHDA and CDR2 SQIVND (reference sequence). CDR3 coding DNA: TGTGCCAGTAGTAGCGGGTCGGGTACTAGCACAGATACGCAGTATTTT. The encoded protein is CASSSGSGTSTDTQYF. Supplemented by reference TRBV19 and TRBJ2-3, the full variable domain reads DGGITQSPKYLFRKEGQNVTLSCEQNLNHDAMYWYRQDPGQGLRLIYYSQIVNDFQKGDIAEGYSVSREKKESFPLTVTSAQKNPTAFYLCASSSGSGTSTDTQYFGPGTRLTVL.

The chain recombines TRBV4-1 with TRBJ1-1; 9 bases map to TRBD1. This CDR3 has 13 residues. V shed 6 bases, J shed 7 bases, and the junction held 6 bases outside the gene matches. Germline values: CDR1 MGHRA, CDR2 YSYEKL. The CDR3 DNA sequence: TGCGCCAGCAGTTACAGGGGGCTGGGTGAAGCTTTCTTT. Translating it yields CASSYRGLGEAFF.

The rearrangement joins TRBV6-1 to TRBJ2-7; 9 bases agree with TRBD1. V was clipped by 6 bases and J by 4 bases; unmatched bases: 4. The germline gives CDR1 MNHNS, CDR2 SASEGT. This CDR3 is built from 13 residues. CDR3 loop: CASRLTGGYEQYV. The CDR3 coding sequence is TGTGCCAGCAGATTGACAGGGGGGTACGAGCAGTACGTC.

This clonotype appeared many times. The chain joins TRBV5-1 to TRBJ1-1; the D gene is possibly TRBD1 (6 bases). CDR3 size: 15 residues. V lost 2 bases and J lost 2, with 13 bases in between. Germline V gene sequence: CDR1 SGHRS, CDR2 YFSETQ. CDR3 nucleotides: TGCGCCAGCAGCTTCGGGACGGGGGGCAACACTGAAGCTTTCTTT. Protein sequence: CASSFGTGGNTEAFF.

This clonotype has a count of ten or more. The CDR3 bases are TGTGCCAGCAGCTTCGTCTACGAGCAGTACTTC. Encoded protein: CASSFVYEQYF. The V gene is TRBV11-2, the J gene TRBJ2-7; D ambiguous. This CDR3 region has 11 residues. V gave up 3 bases and J gave up 3 bases, with 3 bases separating them. CDR1 is SGHAT, CDR2 FQNNGV, per germline.

In nucleotides, the CDR3 is TGTGCCAGCAGGGGGGACGGTGAAGCTTTCTTT. It translates to CASRGDGEAFF. This chain connects TRBV6-1 to TRBJ1-1; weak D call: TRBD1 (5 bases). The CDR3 runs 11 residues. CDR1 MNHNS and CDR2 SASEGT come from the germline V gene. The V and J ends lost 6 bases and 7 bases respectively, with 9 bases between them.

This clonotype has a count of ten or more. The chain couples TRBV15 to TRBJ1-6; D unclear. The CDR3 runs to 14 residues. Trimming took 0 bases from V and 4 from J, leaving 4 bases between them. Looked up from germline, CDR1 is LNHNV and CDR2 is YYDKDF (reference sequence). CDR3 protein: CATSREGYNSPLHF. Here the CDR3 DNA reads TGTGCCACCAGCAGAGAGGGGTATAATTCACCCCTCCACTTT.

This clonotype was recorded many times. The genes are TRBV7-8 and TRBJ2-7, with TRBD2 matching over 10 bases. V lost 2 bases and J lost 5; bases outside the gene matches: 15. The CDR3 is made up of 18 amino acids. Germline V lookup: CDR1 SGHVS, CDR2 FQNEAQ. As DNA, the CDR3 is TGTGCCAGCAGCTTAATCACCAGCCTTAGCGGGAGGCCCCACGAGCAGTACTTC. It encodes CASSLITSLSGRPHEQYF.